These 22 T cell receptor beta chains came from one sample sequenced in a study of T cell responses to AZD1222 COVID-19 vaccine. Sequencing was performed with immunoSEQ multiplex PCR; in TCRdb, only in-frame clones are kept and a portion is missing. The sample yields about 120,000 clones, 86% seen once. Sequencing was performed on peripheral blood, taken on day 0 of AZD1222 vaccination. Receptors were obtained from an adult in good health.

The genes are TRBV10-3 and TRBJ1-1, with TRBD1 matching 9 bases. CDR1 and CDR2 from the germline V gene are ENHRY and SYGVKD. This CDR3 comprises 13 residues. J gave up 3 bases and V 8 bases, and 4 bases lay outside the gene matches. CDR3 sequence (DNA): TGTGCCATCGCGGGACAGGGCTACACTGAAGCTTTCTTT. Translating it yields CAIAGQGYTEAFF.

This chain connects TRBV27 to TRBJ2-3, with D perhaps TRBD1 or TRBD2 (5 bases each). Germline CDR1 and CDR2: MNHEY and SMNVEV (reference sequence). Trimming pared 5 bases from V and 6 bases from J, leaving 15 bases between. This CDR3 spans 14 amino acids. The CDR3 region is CASSTGTLGDTQYF. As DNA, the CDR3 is TGTGCCAGCAGTACCGGGACGCTAGGGGATACGCAGTATTTT.

CDR3 sequence: CASTRDTANEKLFF. The CDR3, as DNA: TGCGCCAGCACCAGGGACACCGCTAATGAAAAACTGTTTTTT. The chain couples TRBV5-1 to TRBJ1-4; TRBD1 is a possible D gene (6 bases). The CDR3 is 14 residues long. The germline V and J ends were trimmed by 6 bases and 3 bases, with 12 bases remaining between them. Germline V gives CDR1 SGHRS, CDR2 YFSETQ. Filled out from reference TRBV5-1 and TRBJ1-4, the complete variable domain reads KAGVTQTPRYLIKTRGQQVTLSCSPISGHRSVSWYQQTPGQGLQFLFEYFSETQRNKGNFPGRFSGRQFSNSRSEMNVSTLELGDSALYLCASTRDTANEKLFFGSGTQLSVL.

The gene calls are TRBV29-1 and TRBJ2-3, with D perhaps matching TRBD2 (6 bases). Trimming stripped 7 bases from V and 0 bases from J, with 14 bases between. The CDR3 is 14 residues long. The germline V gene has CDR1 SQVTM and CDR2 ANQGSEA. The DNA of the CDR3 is TGCAGCGGCCTGGGGGGAGCCAGCACAGATACGCAGTATTTT. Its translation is CSGLGGASTDTQYF.

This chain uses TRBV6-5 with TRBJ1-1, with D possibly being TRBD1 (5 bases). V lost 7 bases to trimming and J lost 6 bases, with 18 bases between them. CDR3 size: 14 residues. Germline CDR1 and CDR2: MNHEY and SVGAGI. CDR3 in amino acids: CASNLFRAQPEAFF. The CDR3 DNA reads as TGTGCCAGCAACCTGTTCAGGGCCCAGCCTGAAGCTTTCTTT.

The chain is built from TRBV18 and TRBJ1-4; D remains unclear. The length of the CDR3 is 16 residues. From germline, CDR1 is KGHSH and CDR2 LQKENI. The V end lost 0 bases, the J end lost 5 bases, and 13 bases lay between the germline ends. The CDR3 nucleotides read TGTGCCAGCTCACCACCGTCGGGCCCTCGGAATGAAAAACTGTTTTTT. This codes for CASSPPSGPRNEKLFF.

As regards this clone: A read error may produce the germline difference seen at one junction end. The CDR3 DNA reads as TGTGCCAGTAGTTTAGCGGATTCCTACAATGAGCAGTTCTTC. Encoded protein: CASSLADSYNEQFF. The chain uses TRBV27 and TRBJ2-1, with D tentatively TRBD2 (6 bases). Germline V gives CDR1 MNHEY, CDR2 SMNVEV (reference sequence). CDR3 length: 14 residues.

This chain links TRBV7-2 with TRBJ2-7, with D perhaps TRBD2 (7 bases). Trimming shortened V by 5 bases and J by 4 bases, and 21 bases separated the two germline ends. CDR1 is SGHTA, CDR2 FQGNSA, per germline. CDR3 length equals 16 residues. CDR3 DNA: TGTGCCAGCAGCCGTCTCGGGGGGCGACCATCGTACGAGCAGTACTTC. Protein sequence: CASSRLGGRPSYEQYF.

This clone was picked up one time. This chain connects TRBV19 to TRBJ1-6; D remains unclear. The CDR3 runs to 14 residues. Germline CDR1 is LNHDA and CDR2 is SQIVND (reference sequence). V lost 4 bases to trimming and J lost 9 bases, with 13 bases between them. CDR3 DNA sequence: TGTGCCAGTAGTAATGGGCCTCAAGGTTCACCCCTCCACTTT. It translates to CASSNGPQGSPLHF. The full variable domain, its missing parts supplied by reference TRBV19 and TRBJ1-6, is DGGITQSPKYLFRKEGQNVTLSCEQNLNHDAMYWYRQDPGQGLRLIYYSQIVNDFQKGDIAEGYSVSREKKESFPLTVTSAQKNPTAFYLCASSNGPQGSPLHFGNGTRLTVT.

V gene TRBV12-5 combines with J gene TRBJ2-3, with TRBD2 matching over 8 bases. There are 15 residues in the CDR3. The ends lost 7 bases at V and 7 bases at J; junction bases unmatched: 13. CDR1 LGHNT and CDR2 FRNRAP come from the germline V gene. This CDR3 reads CASAREGGLWNTQYF. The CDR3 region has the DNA TGTGCTAGTGCCCGGGAGGGGGGCCTTTGGAATACGCAGTATTTT.

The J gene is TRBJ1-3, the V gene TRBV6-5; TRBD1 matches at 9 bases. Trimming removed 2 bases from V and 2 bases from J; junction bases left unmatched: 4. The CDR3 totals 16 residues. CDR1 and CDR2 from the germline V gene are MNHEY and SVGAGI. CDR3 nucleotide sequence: TGTGCCAGCAGTTACGGAGGACAGGGGCCTGGAAACACCATATATTTT. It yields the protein CASSYGGQGPGNTIYF.

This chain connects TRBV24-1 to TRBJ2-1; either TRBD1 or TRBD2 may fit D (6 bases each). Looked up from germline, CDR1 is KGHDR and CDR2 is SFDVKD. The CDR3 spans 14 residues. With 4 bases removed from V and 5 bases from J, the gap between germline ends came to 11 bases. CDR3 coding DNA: TGTGCCACCAGTGAGACTGGGGGGCACAATGAGCAGTTCTTC. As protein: CATSETGGHNEQFF.

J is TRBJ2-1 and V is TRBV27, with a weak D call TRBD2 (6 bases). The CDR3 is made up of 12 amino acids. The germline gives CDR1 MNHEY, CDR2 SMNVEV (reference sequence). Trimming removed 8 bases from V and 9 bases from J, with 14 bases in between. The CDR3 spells CASSGARGEQFF. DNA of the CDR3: TGTGCCAGCTCCGGGGCGCGGGGTGAGCAGTTCTTC.

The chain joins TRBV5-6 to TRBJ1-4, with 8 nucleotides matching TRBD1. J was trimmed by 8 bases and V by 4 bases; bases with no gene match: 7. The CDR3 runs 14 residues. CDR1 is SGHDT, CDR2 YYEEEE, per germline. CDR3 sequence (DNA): TGTGCCAGCAGCCTGAGGACAGGGCGAGAAAAACTGTTTTTT. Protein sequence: CASSLRTGREKLFF.

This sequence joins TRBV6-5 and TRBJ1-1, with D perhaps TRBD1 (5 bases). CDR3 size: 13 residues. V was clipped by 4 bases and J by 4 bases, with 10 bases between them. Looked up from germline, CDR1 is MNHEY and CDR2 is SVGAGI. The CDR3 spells CASSWGGSTEAFF. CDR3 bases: TGTGCCAGCAGTTGGGGCGGGTCCACTGAAGCTTTCTTT.

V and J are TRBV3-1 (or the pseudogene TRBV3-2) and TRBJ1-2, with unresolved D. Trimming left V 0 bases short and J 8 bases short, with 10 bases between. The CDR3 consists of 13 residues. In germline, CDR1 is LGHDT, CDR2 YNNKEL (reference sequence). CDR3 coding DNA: TGTGCCAGCAGCCAAGATCCGGCGGGCGGCTACACCTTC. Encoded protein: CASSQDPAGGYTF.

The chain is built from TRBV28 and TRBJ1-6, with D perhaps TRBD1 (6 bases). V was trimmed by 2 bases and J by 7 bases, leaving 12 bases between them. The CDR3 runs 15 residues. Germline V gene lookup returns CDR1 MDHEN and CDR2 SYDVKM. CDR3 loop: CASSLPGAGNSPLHF. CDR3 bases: TGTGCCAGCAGTTTACCGGGGGCGGGGAATTCACCCCTCCACTTT.

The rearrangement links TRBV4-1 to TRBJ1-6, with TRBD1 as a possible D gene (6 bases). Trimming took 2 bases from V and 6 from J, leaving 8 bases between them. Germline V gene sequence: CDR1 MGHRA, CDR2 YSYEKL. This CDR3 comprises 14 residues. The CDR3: CASSQTGLNSPLHF. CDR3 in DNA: TGCGCCAGCAGCCAAACAGGGCTTAATTCACCCCTCCACTTT.

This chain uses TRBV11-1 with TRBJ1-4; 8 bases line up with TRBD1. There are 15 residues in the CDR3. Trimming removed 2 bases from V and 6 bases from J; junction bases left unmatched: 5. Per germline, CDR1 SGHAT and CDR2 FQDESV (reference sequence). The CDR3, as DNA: TGTGCCAGCAGCTTACAGGGGGCGCTCGATGAAAAACTGTTTTTT. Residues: CASSLQGALDEKLFF. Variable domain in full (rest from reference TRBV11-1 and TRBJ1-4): EAEVAQSPRYKITEKSQAVAFWCDPISGHATLYWYRQILGQGPELLVQFQDESVVDDSQLPKDRFSAERLKGVDSTLKIQPAELGDSAMYLCASSLQGALDEKLFFGSGTQLSVL.

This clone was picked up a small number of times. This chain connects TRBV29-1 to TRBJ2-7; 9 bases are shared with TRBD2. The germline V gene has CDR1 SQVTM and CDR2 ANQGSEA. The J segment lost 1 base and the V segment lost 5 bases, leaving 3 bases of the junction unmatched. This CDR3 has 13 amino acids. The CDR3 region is CSVSTSGSYEQYF. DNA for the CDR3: TGCAGCGTTTCCACTAGCGGGTCCTACGAGCAGTACTTC.

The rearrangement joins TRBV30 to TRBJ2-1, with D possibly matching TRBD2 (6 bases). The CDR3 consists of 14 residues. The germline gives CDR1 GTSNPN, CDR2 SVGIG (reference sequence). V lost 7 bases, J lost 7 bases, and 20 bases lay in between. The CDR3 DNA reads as TGTGCCTTGACTCGGAGGGCCTTATTTAATGAGCAGTTCTTC. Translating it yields CALTRRALFNEQFF.

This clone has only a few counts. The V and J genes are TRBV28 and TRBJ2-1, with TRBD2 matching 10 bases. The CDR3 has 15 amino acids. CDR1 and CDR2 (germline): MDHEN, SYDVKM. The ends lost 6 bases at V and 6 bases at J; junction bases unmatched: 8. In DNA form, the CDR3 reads TGTGCCAGCAGAGCCAGCGGGAGGGACTTCAATGAGCAGTTCTTC. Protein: CASRASGRDFNEQFF.